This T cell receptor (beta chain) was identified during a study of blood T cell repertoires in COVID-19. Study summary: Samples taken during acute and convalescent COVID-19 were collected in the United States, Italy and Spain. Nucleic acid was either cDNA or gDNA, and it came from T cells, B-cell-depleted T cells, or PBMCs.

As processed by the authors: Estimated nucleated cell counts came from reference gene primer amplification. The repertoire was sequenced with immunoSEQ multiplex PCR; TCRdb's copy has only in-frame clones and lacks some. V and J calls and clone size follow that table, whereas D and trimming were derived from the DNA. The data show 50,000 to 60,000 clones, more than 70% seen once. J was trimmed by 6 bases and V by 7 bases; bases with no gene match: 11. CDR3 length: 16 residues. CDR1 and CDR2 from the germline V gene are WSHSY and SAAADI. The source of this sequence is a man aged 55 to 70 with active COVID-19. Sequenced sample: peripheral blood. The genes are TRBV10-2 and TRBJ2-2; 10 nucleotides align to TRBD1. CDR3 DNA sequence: TGCGCCAGCAAGCGGGCGGGACAGGGGTTGGCCGGGGAGCTGTTTTTT. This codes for CASKRAGQGLAGELFF.